This T cell receptor (beta chain) was retrieved from a study of CD4+ T cells in melanoma. Concerning this clone: Antigen unknown.

General study findings and limits: Diverse differentiation states were reported for melanoma neoantigen-specific CD4+ T cells. CD8+ T cell, macrophage and B cell function reportedly correlated with neoantigen-specific CD4+ T cells.

V lost 6 bases to trimming and J lost 0 bases, with 6 bases between them. The germline gives CDR1 MNHNY, CDR2 SVGAGI (reference sequence). The CDR3 sequence is 13 residues long. TCRdb's table, derived via immunoSEQ multiplex PCR, lists solely in-frame clones and lacks some. The sample holds some 10,000 clones, 68% seen once. The chain uses TRBV6-6 and TRBJ2-1; no firm D call. This TCR was recovered from a human donor with melanoma. The sample was cells from a culture (not recorded whether cultured in vitro). The DNA for the CDR3 is TGTGCCAGCAGCCGAGGCTCCTACAATGAGCAGTTCTTC. This encodes CASSRGSYNEQFF.